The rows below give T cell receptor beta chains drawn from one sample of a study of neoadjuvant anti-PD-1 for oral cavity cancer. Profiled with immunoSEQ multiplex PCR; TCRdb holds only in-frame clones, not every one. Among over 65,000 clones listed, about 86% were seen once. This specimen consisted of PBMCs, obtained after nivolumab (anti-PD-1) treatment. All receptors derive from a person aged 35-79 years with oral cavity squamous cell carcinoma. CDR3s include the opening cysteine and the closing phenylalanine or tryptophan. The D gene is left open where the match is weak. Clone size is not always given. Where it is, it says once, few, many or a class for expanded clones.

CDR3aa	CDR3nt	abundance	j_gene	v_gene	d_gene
CASSESTNTGELFF	TGCGCCAGCAGTGAAAGTACGAACACCGGGGAGCTGTTTTTT	.	TRBJ2-2	TRBV10-1	.
CASSSWEGQGNSPLHF	TGTGCCAGCAGCTCATGGGAGGGACAGGGTAATTCACCCCTCCACTTT	.	TRBJ1-6	TRBV7-9	TRBD1
CASSARGSGVNQPQHF	TGCGCCAGCAGCGCGAGGGGGAGTGGTGTCAATCAGCCCCAGCATTTT	.	TRBJ1-5	TRBV4-1	.
CASSTGGGETQYF	TGTGCCAGCAGCACCGGGGGCGGTGAGACCCAGTACTTC	once	TRBJ2-5	TRBV7-7	.
CASYRGQGPSAEAFF	TGTGCCAGCTATAGGGGACAGGGCCCGAGCGCTGAAGCTTTCTTT	.	TRBJ1-1	TRBV6-5	TRBD1
CASSQDRGRSYGYTF	TGCGCCAGCAGCCAAGATCGGGGCAGGAGCTATGGCTACACCTTC	.	TRBJ1-2	TRBV4-1	.
CASTTTSGAYEQYF	TGTGCCAGCACGACGACTAGCGGGGCCTACGAGCAGTACTTC	.	TRBJ2-7	TRBV6-5	TRBD2
CASTQTLQETQYF	TGTGCCAGCACCCAGACTCTCCAAGAGACCCAGTACTTC	.	TRBJ2-5	TRBV7-2	.
CASTTTGSISEAFF	TGTGCCAGCACCACGACAGGGAGTATCTCTGAAGCTTTCTTT	.	TRBJ1-1	TRBV16	TRBD1
CASSLGQAGSYNSPLHF	TGTGCCAGCAGCTTGGGGCAGGCGGGGTCCTATAATTCACCCCTCCACTTT	.	TRBJ1-6	TRBV5-6	.
CASSEGGQRAYEQYF	TGTGCCAGCAGTGAAGGTGGACAGAGGGCCTACGAGCAGTACTTC	.	TRBJ2-7	TRBV6-1	.
CASRNIGVIYGYTF	TGTGCCAGTAGAAATATAGGGGTGATTTATGGCTACACCTTC	.	TRBJ1-2	TRBV19	.
CASSVGWGTDTEAFF	TGTGCCAGCAGTGTTGGCTGGGGGACAGACACTGAAGCTTTCTTT	once	TRBJ1-1	TRBV25-1	TRBD1
CASSLWGTGGQIQETQYF	TGTGCCAGCAGCTTATGGGGGACAGGGGGCCAAATCCAAGAGACCCAGTACTTC	.	TRBJ2-5	TRBV7-2	TRBD1
CASSTTGDNQPQHF	TGTGCCAGTAGTACGACAGGGGACAATCAGCCCCAGCATTTT	.	TRBJ1-5	TRBV19	TRBD1
CASRMGQGSYEQYF	TGTGCCAGCAGAATGGGACAGGGAAGCTACGAGCAGTACTTC	.	TRBJ2-7	TRBV28	TRBD1
CASSIPGQGYIQYF	TGTGCCAGTAGTATCCCGGGACAGGGATACATTCAGTACTTC	.	TRBJ2-4	TRBV19	TRBD1
CASSEFVSTLDYYGYTF	TGTGCCAGCAGTGAATTTGTCAGCACCTTAGATTACTATGGCTACACCTTC	.	TRBJ1-2	TRBV6-1	.
CASSLELGGTGELFF	TGCGCCAGCAGCTTGGAGCTAGGGGGTACCGGGGAGCTGTTTTTT	.	TRBJ2-2	TRBV5-1	.
CAWRGKDRGIYGYTF	TGTGCCTGGAGAGGCAAGGACAGGGGGATCTATGGCTACACCTTC	.	TRBJ1-2	TRBV30	TRBD1
CACQLAGEQYF	TGTGCCTGCCAGCTAGCGGGCGAGCAGTACTTC	.	TRBJ2-7	TRBV30	TRBD2
CASRDPGQDGNTIYF	TGTGCCAGCAGGGACCCGGGGCAGGATGGAAACACCATATATTTT	.	TRBJ1-3	TRBV6-6	.
CASSLEVEQFF	TGCGCCAGCAGCTTGGAGGTAGAGCAGTTCTTC	.	TRBJ2-1	TRBV5-1	.
CAWNGNTEAFF	TGTGCCTGGAACGGGAACACTGAAGCTTTCTTT	.	TRBJ1-1	TRBV30	.
CASSLSRYGYTF	TGTGCCAGCAGTTTATCTCGGTATGGCTACACCTTC	.	TRBJ1-2	TRBV28	.
CASSLSWGDTEAFF	TGTGCCAGCAGCCTTTCATGGGGGGACACTGAAGCTTTCTTT	.	TRBJ1-1	TRBV11-2	.
CASRGQGLSLNTEAFF	TGCGCCAGCAGGGGACAGGGATTGTCCCTGAACACTGAAGCTTTCTTT	.	TRBJ1-1	TRBV4-1	TRBD1
CASRPGTGAGNTIYF	TGTGCCAGCCGTCCCGGGACAGGGGCTGGAAACACCATATATTTT	.	TRBJ1-3	TRBV19	TRBD1
CASIIGTGRQETQYF	TGTGCCAGCATTATCGGGACAGGGCGCCAAGAGACCCAGTACTTC	.	TRBJ2-5	TRBV6-1	TRBD1
CASSPRGSGSYEQYF	TGTGCCAGCAGCCCGCGTGGTAGCGGGAGCTACGAGCAGTACTTC	.	TRBJ2-7	TRBV7-9	TRBD2
CASSPTFTDTQYF	TGTGCCAGCAGCCCAACTTTCACAGATACGCAGTATTTT	.	TRBJ2-3	TRBV11-2	.
CASSQRDRATDTQYF	TGCGCCAGCAGCCAAAGGGACAGGGCCACAGATACGCAGTATTTT	.	TRBJ2-3	TRBV4-1	TRBD1
CASSVGLLETQYF	TGTGCCAGCAGCGTAGGGTTATTAGAGACCCAGTACTTC	.	TRBJ2-5	TRBV9	.
CSVVGGSWDFSDTQYF	TGCAGCGTGGTCGGGGGCTCTTGGGATTTTTCTGATACGCAGTATTTT	.	TRBJ2-3	TRBV29-1	.
CASSPPTRTGGDKNIQYF	TGTGCCAGCAGCCCACCAACGAGGACGGGGGGAGACAAAAACATTCAGTACTTC	.	TRBJ2-4	TRBV7-9	TRBD2
CAHSTGELFF	TGTGCCCACTCCACCGGGGAGCTGTTTTTT	.	TRBJ2-2	TRBV7-9	.
CASSPTPDRARPQHF	TGTGCCAGCAGTCCAACACCCGACAGGGCTAGGCCCCAGCATTTT	.	TRBJ1-5	TRBV27	TRBD1
CASSFGTSGGASEQFF	TGTGCCAGCAGCTTCGGGACTAGCGGGGGGGCGAGTGAGCAGTTCTTC	.	TRBJ2-1	TRBV11-3	TRBD2
CASTYNTITNYGYTF	TGTGCCAGCACCTACAATACGATCACTAACTATGGCTACACCTTC	few	TRBJ1-2	TRBV7-3	.
CASSPIPENTEAFF	TGTGCCAGCAGCCCAATTCCAGAGAACACTGAAGCTTTCTTT	.	TRBJ1-1	TRBV9	.
CASSFTLPREFSTDTQYF	TGTGCCAGCAGTTTCACCCTACCCCGGGAGTTTAGCACAGATACGCAGTATTTT	.	TRBJ2-3	TRBV27	.
CASSPSWGEKLFF	TGTGCCAGCAGCCCTTCGTGGGGTGAAAAACTGTTTTTT	.	TRBJ1-4	TRBV9	.
CASSLASSTDTQYF	TGTGCCAGCAGCTTAGCGAGCAGCACAGATACGCAGTATTTT	.	TRBJ2-3	TRBV7-9	.
CASSLDSLNTIYF	TGTGCCAGCAGCTTGGACAGTCTGAACACCATATATTTT	.	TRBJ1-3	TRBV5-5	.
CASSWGRQGDNIQYF	TGCGCCAGCAGCTGGGGGAGACAGGGGGACAACATTCAGTACTTC	.	TRBJ2-4	TRBV5-1	TRBD1
CASSPRASSTDTQYF	TGCGCCAGCAGCCCCCGAGCGAGTAGCACAGATACGCAGTATTTT	.	TRBJ2-3	TRBV5-1	.
CASSLVGSGIGGETQYF	TGTGCCAGCAGCTTGGTTGGTAGCGGGATTGGGGGAGAGACCCAGTACTTC	.	TRBJ2-5	TRBV5-4	TRBD2
CASSYSRSADTEAFF	TGTGCCAGCAGTTACTCGAGATCGGCGGACACTGAAGCTTTCTTT	.	TRBJ1-1	TRBV6-5	.
CASSLDSGTGTDTQYF	TGTGCCAGCAGCTTGGACAGTGGGACAGGGACAGATACGCAGTATTTT	many	TRBJ2-3	TRBV5-6	TRBD1
CASSSGQLNNQPQHF	TGTGCCAGCAGTTCAGGACAGTTGAACAATCAGCCCCAGCATTTT	.	TRBJ1-5	TRBV28	.
CASRSRTRDPSNYGYTF	TGTGCCAGCAGGTCCAGGACGAGGGACCCAAGTAACTATGGCTACACCTTC	.	TRBJ1-2	TRBV7-9	.
CASSPTGGNTEAFF	TGTGCCAGCAGTCCGACAGGGGGGAACACTGAAGCTTTCTTT	.	TRBJ1-1	TRBV6-6	TRBD1
CASSSRGTTGNTIYF	TGTGCCAGCAGCTCTCGGGGTACGACTGGAAACACCATATATTTT	.	TRBJ1-3	TRBV11-1	.
CASRRSRGPEAFF	TGCGCCAGCAGGCGGAGCAGGGGGCCTGAAGCTTTCTTT	.	TRBJ1-1	TRBV4-1	TRBD1